Below are 28 T cell receptor beta chains sequenced from a single sample in a study of T cell responses to AZD1222 COVID-19 vaccine. Measured with immunoSEQ multiplex PCR; TCRdb has only the in-frame clones, and not every one. In the table there are about 110,000 clones, more than 70% of which are singletons. The sample was peripheral blood, taken on day 0 of AZD1222 vaccination. The receptor set was obtained from an adult in good health.

The chain recombines TRBV19 with TRBJ1-5; no definite D call. Trimming removed 6 bases from V and 2 bases from J, with 11 bases in between. The CDR3 loop spans 14 amino acids. The germline V gene has CDR1 LNHDA and CDR2 SQIVND (reference sequence). CDR3 residues: CASREWRGNQPQHF. The DNA of the CDR3 is TGTGCCAGTAGGGAGTGGAGGGGCAATCAGCCCCAGCATTTT.

The V call is TRBV4-1, the J call TRBJ2-1, with TRBD2 matching 10 bases. Germline lookup yields CDR1 MGHRA and CDR2 YSYEKL. The CDR3 runs to 17 residues. V gave up 6 bases and J gave up 5 bases; unmatched junction bases: 13. In DNA, the CDR3 is TGCGCCAGCAGTCGGACTAGCGGAACCCAGGCTCACAATGAGCAGTTCTTC. Its protein product is CASSRTSGTQAHNEQFF.

This chain links TRBV6-5 with TRBJ2-2, with 9 bases lining up with TRBD2. Germline V gene lookup returns CDR1 MNHEY and CDR2 SVGAGI. V trimming: 2 bases; J trimming: 5 bases; junction bases outside the gene matches: 6. The CDR3 runs to 16 residues. CDR3 residues: CASSYGSGGSTGELFF. CDR3 bases: TGTGCCAGCAGTTACGGTAGCGGGGGTTCAACCGGGGAGCTGTTTTTT.

V and J are TRBV14 and TRBJ2-5; TRBD1 is a possible D gene (6 bases). The CDR3 runs to 15 residues. Per the germline V gene, CDR1 is SGHDN and CDR2 is FVKESK. V was trimmed by 4 bases and J by 3 bases, leaving 15 bases between them. The CDR3 DNA follows: TGTGCCAGCAGCCCGTTCACAGGGAAGGAAGAGACCCAGTACTTC. Encoded protein: CASSPFTGKEETQYF.

The V gene is TRBV9, the J gene TRBJ1-3; no reliable D call. CDR3 size: 15 residues. Germline CDR1 is SGDLS and CDR2 is YYNGEE. Trimming cost V 3 bases and J 0 bases, with 10 bases left between them. The CDR3 DNA follows: TGTGCCAGCAGCGCAGTGGGCTCCTCTGGAAACACCATATATTTT. Protein sequence: CASSAVGSSGNTIYF.

The table lists this clone with a count of one. This chain links TRBV6-2 or TRBV6-3 with TRBJ1-5, with D tentatively TRBD1 (6 bases). The CDR3 spans 14 residues. Trimming left V 6 bases short and J 7 bases short, with 16 bases between. Germline V gives CDR1 MNHEY, CDR2 SVGEGT. The CDR3 DNA reads TGTGCCAGCAGCCCGGCGGGGGCCTACCAGCCCCAGCATTTT. Residues: CASSPAGAYQPQHF.

V gene TRBV3-1 (or the pseudogene TRBV3-2) combines with J gene TRBJ2-7, with 9 bases aligning to TRBD1. Trimming took 6 bases from V and 4 from J; bases not matched to a gene: 4. The CDR3 consists of 13 residues. Germline CDR1 LGHDT, CDR2 YNNKEL (reference sequence). As DNA, the CDR3 is TGTGCCAGCAGAAGACAGGGGGAGTACGAGCAGTACTTC. Translated, it gives CASRRQGEYEQYF.

CDR3 amino acids: CATSVAGGHQETQYF. The CDR3 DNA sequence: TGTGCCACCAGTGTAGCGGGGGGCCACCAAGAGACCCAGTACTTC. This chain joins TRBV24-1 and TRBJ2-5; TRBD2 matches 10 bases. V shed 5 bases, J shed 0 bases, and the junction held 2 bases outside the gene matches. Germline V gene lookup returns CDR1 KGHDR and CDR2 SFDVKD. The CDR3 sequence is 15 residues long.

The rearrangement joins TRBV6-2 or TRBV6-3 to TRBJ2-7; D not resolved. The germline V gene has CDR1 MNHEY and CDR2 SVGEGT. This CDR3 is 13 amino acids long. V lost 6 bases, J lost 7 bases, and 16 bases lay in between. The CDR3 DNA follows: TGTGCCAGCAGCTTTGCTGGGCTGCTGGAGCAGTACTTC. It yields the protein CASSFAGLLEQYF.

This sequence joins TRBV20-1 and TRBJ2-3; a possible D gene is TRBD1 (7 bases). V gave up 3 bases and J gave up 5 bases, with 18 bases separating them. This CDR3 region has 15 residues. Germline CDR1 DFQATT, CDR2 SNEGSKA (reference sequence). CDR3 protein: CSASQGQVAVDTQYF. For the CDR3, the DNA is TGCAGTGCTAGTCAAGGACAGGTAGCGGTAGATACGCAGTATTTT.

The V call is TRBV11-2, the J call TRBJ1-2, with D unclear. Germline V gene sequence: CDR1 SGHAT, CDR2 FQNNGV. The V end lost 5 bases, the J end lost 4 bases, and 11 bases lay between the germline ends. The CDR3 consists of 13 residues. The CDR3 reads CASSVGRSYGYTF. The CDR3 DNA follows: TGTGCCAGCAGCGTAGGACGGAGCTATGGCTACACCTTC.

The V call is TRBV6-5, the J call TRBJ1-2, with D tentatively TRBD1 (5 bases). The CDR3 loop spans 13 amino acids. V lost 6 bases and J lost 6, with 14 bases in between. The germline V gene has CDR1 MNHEY and CDR2 SVGAGI. The CDR3 reads CASRGASNHGYTF. The CDR3 DNA reads TGTGCCAGCAGAGGGGCCTCAAACCATGGCTACACCTTC.

This chain connects TRBV27 to TRBJ1-6; D uncertain. There are 14 residues in the CDR3. Trimming left V 7 bases short and J 1 base short, with 8 bases between. The germline gives CDR1 MNHEY, CDR2 SMNVEV (reference sequence). For the CDR3, the DNA is TGTGCCAGCAAGACCGAATCCTATAATTCACCCCTCCACTTT. Its translation: CASKTESYNSPLHF.

This clone was observed a few times. The chain employs TRBV9 and TRBJ1-1; D might be TRBD1 (5 bases). V was trimmed by 0 bases and J by 9 bases, leaving 9 bases between them. Germline CDR1 SGDLS, CDR2 YYNGEE. The CDR3 length is 12 residues. CDR3 DNA: TGTGCCAGCAGCGTAGGGCAGGGTAAAGCTTTCTTT. Its translation: CASSVGQGKAFF.

The rearrangement joins TRBV7-2 to TRBJ2-7; 13 bases align to TRBD2. V lost 4 bases to trimming and J lost 1 base; unmatched junction nucleotides: 1. CDR3 size: 15 residues. Germline V gene lookup returns CDR1 SGHTA and CDR2 FQGNSA. This CDR3 is CASSSTSGGSYEQYF. The CDR3 DNA reads TGTGCCAGCAGCTCGACTAGCGGGGGGTCCTACGAGCAGTACTTC. The complete variable domain, with remaining parts taken from reference TRBV7-2 and TRBJ2-7, reads GAGVSQSPSNKVTEKGKDVELRCDPISGHTALYWYRQSLGQGLEFLIYFQGNSAPDKSGLPSDRFSAERTGGSVSTLTIQRTQQEDSAVYLCASSSTSGGSYEQYFGPGTRLTVT.

This clone is a singleton in its sample. The chain is built from TRBV20-1 and TRBJ2-3, with TRBD2 identical over 9 bases. This CDR3 region has 14 residues. With V trimmed by 3 bases and J by 3 bases, 4 bases remained unmatched. Germline CDR1 DFQATT, CDR2 SNEGSKA (reference sequence). The CDR3 loop reads CSASSTSGTDTQYF. The CDR3 nucleotides read TGCAGTGCTAGTAGTACTAGCGGGACAGATACGCAGTATTTT.

This clone was seen once. The gene calls are TRBV4-2 and TRBJ2-7; 8 bases agree with TRBD1. Trimming took 1 base from V and 5 from J; bases not matched to a gene: 7. The CDR3 is 15 amino acids. Germline assignment: CDR1 LGHNA and CDR2 YNFKEQ. CDR3 region: CASSQAVDRGDEQYF. CDR3 nucleotide sequence: TGTGCCAGCAGCCAAGCCGTTGACAGGGGCGACGAGCAGTACTTC.

The chain links TRBV28 to TRBJ2-6; the D gene is possibly TRBD1 (6 bases). CDR3 length: 15 residues. Trimming shortened V by 7 bases and J by 3 bases, and 13 bases separated the two germline ends. The germline gives CDR1 MDHEN, CDR2 SYDVKM. CDR3: CASTAWDNGANVLTF. In nucleotides, the CDR3 is TGTGCCAGCACCGCCTGGGACAATGGGGCCAACGTCCTGACTTTC.

The V call is TRBV19, the J call TRBJ2-1, with 11 bases aligning to TRBD2. V was pared by 5 bases and J by 8 bases, with 11 bases of the junction left unmatched. Germline CDR1 and CDR2: LNHDA and SQIVND (reference sequence). The length of the CDR3 is 16 residues. As DNA, the CDR3 is TGTGCCAGTAGTGAACCGCTAGCGGGGGGTTGGGATGAGCAGTTCTTC. Translating gives CASSEPLAGGWDEQFF. The whole variable domain, filled in from reference TRBV19 and TRBJ2-1, reads DGGITQSPKYLFRKEGQNVTLSCEQNLNHDAMYWYRQDPGQGLRLIYYSQIVNDFQKGDIAEGYSVSREKKESFPLTVTSAQKNPTAFYLCASSEPLAGGWDEQFFGPGTRLTVL.

The V and J genes are TRBV5-6 and TRBJ2-3, with TRBD2 matching over 11 bases. The CDR3 is 16 residues long. J was trimmed by 1 base and V by 2 bases; bases with no gene match: 3. Germline V gives CDR1 SGHDT, CDR2 YYEEEE. The CDR3 nucleotides are TGTGCCAGCAGCTTTTCACTAGCGGGGGGCACAGATACGCAGTATTTT. Its protein is CASSFSLAGGTDTQYF. The entire variable domain, with the rest obtained from reference TRBV5-6 and TRBJ2-3, is as follows: DAGVTQSPTHLIKTRGQQVTLRCSPKSGHDTVSWYQQALGQGPQFIFQYYEEEERQRGNFPDRFSGHQFPNYSSELNVNALLLGDSALYLCASSFSLAGGTDTQYFGPGTRLTVL.

The chain recombines TRBV28 with TRBJ2-7; possibly TRBD1 for D (6 bases). The CDR3 spans 14 residues. Trimming left V 4 bases short and J 0 bases short, with 10 bases between. Germline CDR1 reads MDHEN; CDR2 reads SYDVKM. CDR3: CASSSDRTSYEQYF. The CDR3 region has the DNA TGTGCCAGCAGTTCCGACAGGACCTCCTACGAGCAGTACTTC.

There are a few counts of this clone. This chain joins TRBV5-6 and TRBJ2-5; 8 nucleotides line up with TRBD2. This CDR3 spans 17 amino acids. The ends lost 5 bases at V and 3 bases at J; junction bases unmatched: 15. The germline gives CDR1 SGHDT, CDR2 YYEEEE. The CDR3 loop reads CASSLETPGAGEETQYF. The DNA of the CDR3 is TGTGCCAGCAGTCTTGAGACCCCTGGAGCGGGAGAAGAGACCCAGTACTTC.

This clone was found once. This chain joins TRBV6-1 and TRBJ1-2; D ambiguous. V was clipped by 1 base and J by 5 bases, with 8 bases between them. Germline CDR1 is MNHNS and CDR2 is SASEGT. The CDR3 runs to 13 residues. The CDR3 DNA is TGTGCCAGCAGTGAAGTGGAGACTTATGGCTACACCTTC. Encoded protein: CASSEVETYGYTF.

This clone was seen only a few times. The chain uses TRBV27 and TRBJ1-6; TRBD1 is a possible D gene (6 bases). The length of the CDR3 is 15 residues. Per the germline V gene, CDR1 is MNHEY and CDR2 is SMNVEV (reference sequence). Trimming pared 6 bases from V and 6 bases from J, leaving 15 bases between. This chain's CDR3 is CASSWWGARNSPLHF. CDR3 bases: TGTGCCAGCAGCTGGTGGGGGGCTCGTAATTCACCCCTCCACTTT.

The chain's CDR3 is CASSQGGGTIYF. For the CDR3, the DNA is TGTGCCAGCAGCCAAGGGGGTGGCACCATATATTTT. V gene TRBV4-2 combines with J gene TRBJ1-3; D remains unclear. Germline CDR1 reads LGHNA; CDR2 reads YNFKEQ. The V gene lost 1 base and the J gene lost 9 bases, with 7 bases spanning the gap. CDR3 length equals 12 residues.

The genes are TRBV4-1 and TRBJ1-6; 9 bases map to TRBD1. From germline, CDR1 is MGHRA and CDR2 YSYEKL. V lost 6 bases and J lost 8; bases outside the gene matches: 8. This CDR3 has 15 residues. The CDR3 sequence: CASRLPGTGYSPLHF. The CDR3 bases are TGCGCCAGCAGGCTCCCCGGGACAGGGTATTCACCCCTCCACTTT.

Judged by abundance, this clone is medium-sized. The chain joins TRBV28 to TRBJ2-7, with 8 bases that match TRBD1. The CDR3 has 18 residues. In germline, CDR1 is MDHEN, CDR2 SYDVKM. The V segment lost 5 bases and the J segment 2 bases; nucleotides outside the gene matches: 17. The CDR3 nucleotides read TGTGCCAGCAGTCCCGCCATAGGGCTGGACAGGGCCCCCTACGAGCAGTACTTC. Protein product: CASSPAIGLDRAPYEQYF.

This chain connects TRBV6-2 or TRBV6-3 to TRBJ1-3; D unresolved. Trimming removed 2 bases from V and 2 bases from J, with 10 bases in between. The CDR3 sequence is 15 residues long. The germline V gene encodes CDR1 MNHEY and CDR2 SVGEGT. This chain's CDR3 is CASSYLRGTGNTIYF. CDR3 bases: TGTGCCAGCAGTTACCTGAGAGGAACTGGAAACACCATATATTTT.